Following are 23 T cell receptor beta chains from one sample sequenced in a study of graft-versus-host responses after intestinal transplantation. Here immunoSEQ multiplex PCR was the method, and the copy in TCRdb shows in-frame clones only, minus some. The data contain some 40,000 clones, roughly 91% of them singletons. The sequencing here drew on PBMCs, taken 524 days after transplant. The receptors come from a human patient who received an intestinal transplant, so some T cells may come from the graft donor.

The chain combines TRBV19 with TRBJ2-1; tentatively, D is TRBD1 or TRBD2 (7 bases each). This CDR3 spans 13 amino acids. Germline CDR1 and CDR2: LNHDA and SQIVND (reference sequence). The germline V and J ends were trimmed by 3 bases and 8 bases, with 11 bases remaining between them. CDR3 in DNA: TGTGCCAGTAGTATCCAGGGGGGGCATGAGCAGTTCTTC. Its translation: CASSIQGGHEQFF.

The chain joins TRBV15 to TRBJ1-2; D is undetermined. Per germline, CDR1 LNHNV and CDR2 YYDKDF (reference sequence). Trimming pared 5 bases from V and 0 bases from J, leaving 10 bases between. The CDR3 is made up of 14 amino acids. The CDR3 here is CATSLQTSNYGYTF. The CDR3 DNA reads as TGTGCCACCAGCCTTCAGACATCTAACTATGGCTACACCTTC.

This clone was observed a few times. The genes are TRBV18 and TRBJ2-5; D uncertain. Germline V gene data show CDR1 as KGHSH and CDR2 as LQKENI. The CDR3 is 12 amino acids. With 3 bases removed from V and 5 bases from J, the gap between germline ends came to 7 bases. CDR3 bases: TGTGCCAGCTCACCTAATGCCGAGACCCAGTACTTC. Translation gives CASSPNAETQYF.

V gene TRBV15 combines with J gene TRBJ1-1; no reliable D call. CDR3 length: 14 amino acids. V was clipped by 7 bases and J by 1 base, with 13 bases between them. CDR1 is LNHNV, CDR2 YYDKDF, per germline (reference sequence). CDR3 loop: CATTPRISNTEAFF. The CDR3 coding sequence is TGTGCCACCACCCCGAGGATTTCGAACACTGAAGCTTTCTTT.

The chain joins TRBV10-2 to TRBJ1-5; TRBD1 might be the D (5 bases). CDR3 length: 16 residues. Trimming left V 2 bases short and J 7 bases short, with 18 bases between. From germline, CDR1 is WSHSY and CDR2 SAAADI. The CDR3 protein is CASSEGTAASGQPQHF. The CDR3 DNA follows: TGCGCCAGCAGTGAGGGGACGGCCGCCTCAGGGCAGCCCCAGCATTTT.

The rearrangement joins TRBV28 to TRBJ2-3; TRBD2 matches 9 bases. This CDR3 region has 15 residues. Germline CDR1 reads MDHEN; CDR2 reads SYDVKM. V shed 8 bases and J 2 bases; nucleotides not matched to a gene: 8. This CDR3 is CASEGLAFFTDTQYF. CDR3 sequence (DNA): TGTGCCAGCGAGGGACTAGCTTTTTTCACAGATACGCAGTATTTT. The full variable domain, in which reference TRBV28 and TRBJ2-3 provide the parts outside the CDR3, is DVKVTQSSRYLVKRTGEKVFLECVQDMDHENMFWYRQDPGLGLRLIYFSYDVKMKEKGDIPEGYSVSREKKERFSLILESASTNQTSMYLCASEGLAFFTDTQYFGPGTRLTVL.

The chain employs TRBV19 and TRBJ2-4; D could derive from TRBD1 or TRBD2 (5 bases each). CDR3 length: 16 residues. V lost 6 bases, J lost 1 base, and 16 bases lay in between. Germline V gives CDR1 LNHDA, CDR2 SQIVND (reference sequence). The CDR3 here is CASSPRDVGAKNIQYF. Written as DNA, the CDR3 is TGTGCCAGTAGCCCTCGGGACGTTGGGGCCAAAAACATTCAGTACTTC.

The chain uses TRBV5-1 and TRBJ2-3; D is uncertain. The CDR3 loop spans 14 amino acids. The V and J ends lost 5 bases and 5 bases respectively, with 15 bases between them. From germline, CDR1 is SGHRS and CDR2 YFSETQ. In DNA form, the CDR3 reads TGCGCCAGCAGTAACTCCAATTTAGGAGATACGCAGTATTTT. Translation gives CASSNSNLGDTQYF.

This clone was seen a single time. This CDR3 reads CATDGGQGTYEQYF. DNA for the CDR3: TGTGCCACCGATGGGGGGCAGGGAACCTACGAGCAGTACTTC. V and J are TRBV19 and TRBJ2-7; the D call may be TRBD1 or TRBD2 (6 bases each). Germline lookup yields CDR1 LNHDA and CDR2 SQIVND (reference sequence). The CDR3 totals 14 residues. V was clipped by 10 bases and J by 2 bases, with 18 bases between them.

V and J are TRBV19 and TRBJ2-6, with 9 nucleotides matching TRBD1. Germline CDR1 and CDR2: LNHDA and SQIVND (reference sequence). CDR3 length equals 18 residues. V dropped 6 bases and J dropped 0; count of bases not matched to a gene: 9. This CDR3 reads CASSLFGQGPSGANVLTF. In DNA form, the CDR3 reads TGTGCCAGTAGCCTATTCGGACAGGGGCCCTCTGGGGCCAACGTCCTGACTTTC. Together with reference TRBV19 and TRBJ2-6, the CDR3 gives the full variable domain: DGGITQSPKYLFRKEGQNVTLSCEQNLNHDAMYWYRQDPGQGLRLIYYSQIVNDFQKGDIAEGYSVSREKKESFPLTVTSAQKNPTAFYLCASSLFGQGPSGANVLTFGAGSRLTVL.

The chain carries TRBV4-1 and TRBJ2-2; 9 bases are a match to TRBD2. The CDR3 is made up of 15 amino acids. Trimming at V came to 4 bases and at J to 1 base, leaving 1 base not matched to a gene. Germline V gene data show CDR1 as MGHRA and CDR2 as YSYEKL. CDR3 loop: CASSPSGKNTGELFF. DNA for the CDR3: TGCGCCAGCAGCCCTAGCGGGAAGAACACCGGGGAGCTGTTTTTT.

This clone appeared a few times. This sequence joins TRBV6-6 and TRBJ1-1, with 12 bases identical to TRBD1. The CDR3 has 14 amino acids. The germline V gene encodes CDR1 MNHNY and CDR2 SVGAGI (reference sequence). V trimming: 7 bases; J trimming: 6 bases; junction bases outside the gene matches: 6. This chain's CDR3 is CASIGTGGFAEAFF. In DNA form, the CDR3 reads TGTGCCAGCATCGGGACAGGGGGCTTCGCTGAAGCTTTCTTT.

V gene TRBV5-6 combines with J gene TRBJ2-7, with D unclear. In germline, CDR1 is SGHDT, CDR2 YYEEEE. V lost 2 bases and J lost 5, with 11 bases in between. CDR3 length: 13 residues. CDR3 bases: TGTGCCAGCAGCTTAGGAATTACGGACGAGCAGTACTTC. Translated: CASSLGITDEQYF.

The CDR3 loop is CASSQSTQTYEQYF. For the CDR3, the DNA is TGCGCCAGCAGTCAATCTACACAAACCTACGAGCAGTACTTC. The rearrangement uses TRBV23-1 and TRBJ2-7; D remains unclear. TRBV23-1 is assigned to the ORF class and has an uncertain function. V dropped 0 bases and J dropped 2 bases, with 8 bases sitting between them. The CDR3 spans 14 residues.

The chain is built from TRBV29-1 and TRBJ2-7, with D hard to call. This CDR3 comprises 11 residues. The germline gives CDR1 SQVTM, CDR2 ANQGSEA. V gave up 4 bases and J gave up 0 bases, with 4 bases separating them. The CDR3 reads CSVGTSYEQYF. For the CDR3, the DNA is TGCAGCGTTGGAACCTCCTACGAGCAGTACTTC.

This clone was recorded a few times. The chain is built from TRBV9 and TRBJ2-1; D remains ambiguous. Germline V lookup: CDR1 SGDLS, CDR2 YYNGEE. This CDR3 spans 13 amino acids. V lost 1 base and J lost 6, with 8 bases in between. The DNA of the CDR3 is TGTGCCAGCAGCGTATCCGTCGGCAATGAGCAGTTCTTC. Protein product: CASSVSVGNEQFF.

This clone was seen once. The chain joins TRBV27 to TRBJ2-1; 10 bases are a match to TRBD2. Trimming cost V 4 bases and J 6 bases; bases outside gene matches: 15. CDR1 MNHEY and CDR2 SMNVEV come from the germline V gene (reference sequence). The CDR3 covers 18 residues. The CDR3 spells CASSSSFLLAGEFNEQFF. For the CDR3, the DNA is TGTGCCAGCAGTTCCTCCTTTCTTCTAGCGGGAGAATTCAATGAGCAGTTCTTC.

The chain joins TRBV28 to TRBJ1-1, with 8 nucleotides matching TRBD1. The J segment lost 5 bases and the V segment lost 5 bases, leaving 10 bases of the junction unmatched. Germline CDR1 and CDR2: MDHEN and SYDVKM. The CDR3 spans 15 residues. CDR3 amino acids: CASSPYRGVWTEAFF. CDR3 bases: TGTGCCAGCAGTCCCTACAGGGGGGTTTGGACTGAAGCTTTCTTT.

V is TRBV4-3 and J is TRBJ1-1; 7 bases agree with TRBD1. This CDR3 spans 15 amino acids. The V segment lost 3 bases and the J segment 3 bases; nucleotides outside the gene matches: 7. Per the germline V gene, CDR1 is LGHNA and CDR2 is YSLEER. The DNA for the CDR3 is TGCGCCAGCAGCCAGAGACAGGGATGGGACACTGAAGCTTTCTTT. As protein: CASSQRQGWDTEAFF.

The CDR3 sequence is CASSILSYEQYF. For the CDR3, the DNA is TGTGCCAGCAGCATCCTTTCCTACGAGCAGTACTTC. The J gene is TRBJ2-7, the V gene TRBV21-1; no check of the table's D call, TRBD2, against the DNA was made. TRBV21-1 has pseudogene status. CDR3 size: 12 residues.

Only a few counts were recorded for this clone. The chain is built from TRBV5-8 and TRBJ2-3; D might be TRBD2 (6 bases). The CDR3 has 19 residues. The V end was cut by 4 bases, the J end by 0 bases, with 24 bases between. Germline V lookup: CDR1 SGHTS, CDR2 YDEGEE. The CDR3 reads CASSQPPTHSGLSTDTQYF. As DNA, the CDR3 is TGTGCCAGCAGCCAACCCCCAACTCATAGCGGTCTAAGCACAGATACGCAGTATTTT.

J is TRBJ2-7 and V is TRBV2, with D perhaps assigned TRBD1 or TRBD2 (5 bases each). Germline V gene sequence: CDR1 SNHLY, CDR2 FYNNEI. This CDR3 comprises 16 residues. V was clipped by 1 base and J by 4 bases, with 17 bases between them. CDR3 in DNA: TGTGCCAGCAGTGAAGTGAGAGGGCAGGGATTTTACGAGCAGTACTTC. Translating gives CASSEVRGQGFYEQYF.

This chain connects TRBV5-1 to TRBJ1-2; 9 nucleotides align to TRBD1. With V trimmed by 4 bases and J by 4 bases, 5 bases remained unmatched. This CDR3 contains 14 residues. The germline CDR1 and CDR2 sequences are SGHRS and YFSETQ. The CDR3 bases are TGCGCCAGCAGCCTACCGACAGGGGGCTATGGCTACACCTTC. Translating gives CASSLPTGGYGYTF.